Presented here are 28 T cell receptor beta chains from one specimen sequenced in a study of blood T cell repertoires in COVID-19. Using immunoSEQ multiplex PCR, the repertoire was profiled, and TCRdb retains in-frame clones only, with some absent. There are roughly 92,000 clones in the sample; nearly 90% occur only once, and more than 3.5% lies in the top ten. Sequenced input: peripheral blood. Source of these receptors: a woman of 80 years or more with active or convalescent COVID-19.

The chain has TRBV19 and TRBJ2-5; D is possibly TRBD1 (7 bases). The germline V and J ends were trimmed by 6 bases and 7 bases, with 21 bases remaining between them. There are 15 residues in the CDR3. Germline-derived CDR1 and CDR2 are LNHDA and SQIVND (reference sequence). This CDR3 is CASRGPGQRAGTQYF. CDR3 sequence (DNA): TGTGCCAGTAGAGGACCGGGACAGCGGGCCGGGACCCAGTACTTC.

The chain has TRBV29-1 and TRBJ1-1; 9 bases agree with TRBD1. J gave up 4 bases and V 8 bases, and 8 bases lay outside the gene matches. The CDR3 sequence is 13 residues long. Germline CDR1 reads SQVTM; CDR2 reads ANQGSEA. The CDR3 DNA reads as TGCAGCCCCCGGACAGGGGTGGGCACTGAAGCTTTCTTT. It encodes CSPRTGVGTEAFF.

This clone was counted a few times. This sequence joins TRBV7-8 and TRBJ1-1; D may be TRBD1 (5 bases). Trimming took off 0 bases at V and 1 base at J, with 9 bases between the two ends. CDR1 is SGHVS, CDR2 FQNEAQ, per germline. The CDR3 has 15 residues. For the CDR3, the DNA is TGTGCCAGCAGCTTAGCGTCAGGGTCGAACACTGAAGCTTTCTTT. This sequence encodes CASSLASGSNTEAFF. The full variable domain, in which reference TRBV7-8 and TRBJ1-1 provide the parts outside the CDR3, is GAGVSQSPRYKVAKRGQDVALRCDPISGHVSLFWYQQALGQGPEFLTYFQNEAQLDKSGLPSDRFFAERPEGSVSTLKIQRTQQEDSAVYLCASSLASGSNTEAFFGQGTRLTVV.

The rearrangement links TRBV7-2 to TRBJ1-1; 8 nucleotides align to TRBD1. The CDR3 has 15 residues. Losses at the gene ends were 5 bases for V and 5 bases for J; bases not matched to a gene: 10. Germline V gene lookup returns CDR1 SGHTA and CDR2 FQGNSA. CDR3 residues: CASSTGQGSGTEAFF. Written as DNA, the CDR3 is TGTGCCAGCAGCACCGGACAGGGATCGGGAACTGAAGCTTTCTTT.

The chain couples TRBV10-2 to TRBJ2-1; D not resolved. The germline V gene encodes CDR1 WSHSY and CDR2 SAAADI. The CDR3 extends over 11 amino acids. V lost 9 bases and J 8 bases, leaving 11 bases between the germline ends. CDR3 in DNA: TGCGCCAGTGGCGGTATCGATGAGCAGTTCTTC. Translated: CASGGIDEQFF.

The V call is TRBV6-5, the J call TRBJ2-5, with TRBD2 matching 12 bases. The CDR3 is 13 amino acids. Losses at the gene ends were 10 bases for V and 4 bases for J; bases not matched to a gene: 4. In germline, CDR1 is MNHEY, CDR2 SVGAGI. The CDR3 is CATEGLAGETQYF. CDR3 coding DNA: TGTGCCACCGAGGGACTAGCGGGAGAGACCCAGTACTTC.

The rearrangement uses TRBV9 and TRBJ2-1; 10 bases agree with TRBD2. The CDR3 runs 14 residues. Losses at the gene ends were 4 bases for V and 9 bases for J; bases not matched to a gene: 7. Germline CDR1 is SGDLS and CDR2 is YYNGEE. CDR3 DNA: TGTGCCAGCAGCCAAAGGGGACTAGCGTTTGAGCAGTTCTTC. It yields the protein CASSQRGLAFEQFF.

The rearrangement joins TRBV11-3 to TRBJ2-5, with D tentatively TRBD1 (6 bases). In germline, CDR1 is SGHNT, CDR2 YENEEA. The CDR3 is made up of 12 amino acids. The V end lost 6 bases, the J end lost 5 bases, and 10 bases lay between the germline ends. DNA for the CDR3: TGTGCCAGCAGTCAGCAGGGGGAGACCCAGTACTTC. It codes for CASSQQGETQYF.

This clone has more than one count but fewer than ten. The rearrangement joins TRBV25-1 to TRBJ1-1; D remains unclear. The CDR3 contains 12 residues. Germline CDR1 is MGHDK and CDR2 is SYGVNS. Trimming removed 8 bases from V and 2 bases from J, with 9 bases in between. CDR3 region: CASGRGNTEAFF. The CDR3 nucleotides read TGTGCCAGCGGGCGGGGTAACACTGAAGCTTTCTTT.

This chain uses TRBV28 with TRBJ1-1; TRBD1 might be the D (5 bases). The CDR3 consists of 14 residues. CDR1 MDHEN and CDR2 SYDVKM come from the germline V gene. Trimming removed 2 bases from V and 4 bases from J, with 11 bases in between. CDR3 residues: CASSLDGGSTEAFF. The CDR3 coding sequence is TGTGCCAGCAGTTTAGATGGGGGGAGCACTGAAGCTTTCTTT.

CDR3 region: CASSLASRQGAGYGYTF. The DNA for the CDR3 is TGCGCCAGCAGCTTGGCCTCTCGACAGGGGGCAGGGTATGGCTACACCTTC. The chain joins TRBV5-1 to TRBJ1-2, with TRBD1 matching 10 bases. The germline V gene has CDR1 SGHRS and CDR2 YFSETQ. V trimming: 0 bases; J trimming: 5 bases; junction bases outside the gene matches: 10. This CDR3 contains 17 residues.

CDR3 DNA: TGCAGTGCTAGTCCCAGCGGGATCTACGAGCAGTACTTC. Protein sequence: CSASPSGIYEQYF. V and J are TRBV20-1 and TRBJ2-7, with 7 bases fitting TRBD2. CDR1 DFQATT and CDR2 SNEGSKA come from the germline V gene (reference sequence). The CDR3 spans 13 residues. The J segment lost 3 bases and the V segment lost 3 bases, leaving 5 bases of the junction unmatched.

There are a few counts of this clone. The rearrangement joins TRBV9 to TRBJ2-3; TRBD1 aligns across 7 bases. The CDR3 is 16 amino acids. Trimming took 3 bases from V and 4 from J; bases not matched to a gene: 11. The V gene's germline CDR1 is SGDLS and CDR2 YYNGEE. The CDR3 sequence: CASSGGPGGVSDTQYF. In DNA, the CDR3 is TGTGCCAGCAGCGGAGGGCCAGGGGGAGTTTCAGATACGCAGTATTTT.

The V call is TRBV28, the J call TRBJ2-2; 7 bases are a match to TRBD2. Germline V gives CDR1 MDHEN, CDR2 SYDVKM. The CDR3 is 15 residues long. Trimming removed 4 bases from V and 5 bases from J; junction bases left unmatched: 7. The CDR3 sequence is CASSSSGTKTGELFF. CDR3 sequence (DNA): TGTGCCAGCAGTTCTTCCGGGACTAAGACCGGGGAGCTGTTTTTT.

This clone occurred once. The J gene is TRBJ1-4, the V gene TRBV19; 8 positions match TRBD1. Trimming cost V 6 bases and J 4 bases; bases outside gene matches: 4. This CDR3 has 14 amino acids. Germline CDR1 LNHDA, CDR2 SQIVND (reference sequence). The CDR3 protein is CASSDRGSNEKLFF. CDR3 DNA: TGTGCCAGTAGCGACAGGGGAAGTAATGAAAAACTGTTTTTT.

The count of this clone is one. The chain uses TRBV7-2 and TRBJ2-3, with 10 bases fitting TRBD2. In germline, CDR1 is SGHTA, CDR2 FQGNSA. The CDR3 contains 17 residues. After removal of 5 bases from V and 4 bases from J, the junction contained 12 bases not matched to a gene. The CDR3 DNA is TGTGCCAGCAGCCCAGGGACTAGCGTAATCGGGCCAGATACGCAGTATTTT. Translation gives CASSPGTSVIGPDTQYF.

The CDR3 region has the DNA TGCGCCAGCAGCTCTGGACTAGCGCCTAACACCGGGGAGCTGTTTTTT. Amino acid sequence: CASSSGLAPNTGELFF. The rearrangement links TRBV5-1 to TRBJ2-2; 9 nucleotides line up with TRBD2. Trimming removed 3 bases from V and 2 bases from J; junction bases left unmatched: 5. This CDR3 has 16 residues. Germline CDR1 is SGHRS and CDR2 is YFSETQ.

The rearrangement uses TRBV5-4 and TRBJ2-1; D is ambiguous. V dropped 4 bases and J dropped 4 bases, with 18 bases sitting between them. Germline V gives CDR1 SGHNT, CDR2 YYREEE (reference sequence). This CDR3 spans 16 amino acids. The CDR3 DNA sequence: TGTGCCAGCAGCCCAGTACGGCAGGCGAGTTACAATGAGCAGTTCTTC. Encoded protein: CASSPVRQASYNEQFF.

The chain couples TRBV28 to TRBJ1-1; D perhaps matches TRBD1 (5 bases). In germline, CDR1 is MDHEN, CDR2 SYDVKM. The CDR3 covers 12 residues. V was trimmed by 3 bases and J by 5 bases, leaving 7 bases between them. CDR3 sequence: CASSLGQTEAFF. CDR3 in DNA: TGTGCCAGCAGTTTGGGGCAGACTGAAGCTTTCTTT.

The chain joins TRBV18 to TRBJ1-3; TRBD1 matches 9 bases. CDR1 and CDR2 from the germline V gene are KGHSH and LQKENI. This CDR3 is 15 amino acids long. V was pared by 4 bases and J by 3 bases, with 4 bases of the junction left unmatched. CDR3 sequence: CASSRTGDGGNTIYF. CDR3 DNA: TGTGCCAGCTCACGGACAGGGGATGGTGGAAACACCATATATTTT.

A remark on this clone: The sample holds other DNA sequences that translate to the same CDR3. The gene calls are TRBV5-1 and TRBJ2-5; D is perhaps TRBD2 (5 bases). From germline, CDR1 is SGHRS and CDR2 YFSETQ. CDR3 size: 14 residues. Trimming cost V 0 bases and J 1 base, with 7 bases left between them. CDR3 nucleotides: TGCGCCAGCAGCTTGGGTGGGAGCCAAGAGACCCAGTACTTC. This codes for CASSLGGSQETQYF.

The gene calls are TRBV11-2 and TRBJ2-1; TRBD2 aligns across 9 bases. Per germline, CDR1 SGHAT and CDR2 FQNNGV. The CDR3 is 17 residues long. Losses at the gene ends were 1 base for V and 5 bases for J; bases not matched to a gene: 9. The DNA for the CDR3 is TGTGCCAGCAGCTTAGTCCTAGCGGGAACCACCGACAATGAGCAGTTCTTC. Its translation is CASSLVLAGTTDNEQFF.

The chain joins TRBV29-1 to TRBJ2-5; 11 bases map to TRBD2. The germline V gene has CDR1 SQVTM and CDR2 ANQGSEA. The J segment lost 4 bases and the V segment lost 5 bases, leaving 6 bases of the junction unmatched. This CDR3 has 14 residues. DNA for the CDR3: TGCAGCGTTTTAGCGGGAGGGGCTGGAGAGACCCAGTACTTC. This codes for CSVLAGGAGETQYF.

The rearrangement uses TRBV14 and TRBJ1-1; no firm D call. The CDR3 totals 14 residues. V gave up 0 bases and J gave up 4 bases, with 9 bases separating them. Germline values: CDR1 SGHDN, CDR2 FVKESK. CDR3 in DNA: TGTGCCAGCAGCCAAGAATACTCTCTCACTGAAGCTTTCTTT. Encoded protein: CASSQEYSLTEAFF.

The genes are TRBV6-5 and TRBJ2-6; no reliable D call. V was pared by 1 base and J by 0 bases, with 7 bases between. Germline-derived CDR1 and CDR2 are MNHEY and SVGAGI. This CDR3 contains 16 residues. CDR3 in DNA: TGTGCCAGCAGTTACTTGCCACTCTCTGGGGCCAACGTCCTGACTTTC. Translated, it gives CASSYLPLSGANVLTF.

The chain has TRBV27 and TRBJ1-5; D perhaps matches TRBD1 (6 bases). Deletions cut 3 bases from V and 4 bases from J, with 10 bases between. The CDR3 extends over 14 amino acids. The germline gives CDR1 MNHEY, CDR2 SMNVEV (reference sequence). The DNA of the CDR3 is TGTGCCAGCAGTTTCAGGGGAGGGAATCAGCCCCAGCATTTT. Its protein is CASSFRGGNQPQHF.

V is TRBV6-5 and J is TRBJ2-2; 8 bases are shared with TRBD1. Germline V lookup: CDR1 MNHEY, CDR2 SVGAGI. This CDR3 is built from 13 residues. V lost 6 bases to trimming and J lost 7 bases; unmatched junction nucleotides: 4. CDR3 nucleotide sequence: TGTGCCAGCAGCACAGGGGGGTTCGGGGAGCTGTTTTTT. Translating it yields CASSTGGFGELFF.

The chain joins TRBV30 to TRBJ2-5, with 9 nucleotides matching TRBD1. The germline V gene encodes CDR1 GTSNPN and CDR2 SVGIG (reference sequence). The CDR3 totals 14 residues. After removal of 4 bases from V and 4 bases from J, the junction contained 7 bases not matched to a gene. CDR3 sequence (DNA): TGTGCCTGGACTGGGACAGGGCCGGGAGAGACCCAGTACTTC. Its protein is CAWTGTGPGETQYF.